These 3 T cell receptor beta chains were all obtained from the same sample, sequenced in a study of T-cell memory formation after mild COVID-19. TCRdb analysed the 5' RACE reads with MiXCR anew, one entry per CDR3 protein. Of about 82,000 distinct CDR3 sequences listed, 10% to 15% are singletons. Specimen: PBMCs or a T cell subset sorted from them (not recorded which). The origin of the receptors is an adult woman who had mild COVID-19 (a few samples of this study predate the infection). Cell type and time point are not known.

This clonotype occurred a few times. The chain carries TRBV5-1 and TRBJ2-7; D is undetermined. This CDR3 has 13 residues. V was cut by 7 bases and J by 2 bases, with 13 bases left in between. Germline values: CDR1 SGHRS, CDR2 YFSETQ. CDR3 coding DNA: TGCGCCAGCGGCCGCGGCGGTGCCTACGAGCAGTACTTC. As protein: CASGRGGAYEQYF. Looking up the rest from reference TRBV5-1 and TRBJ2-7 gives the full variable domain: KAGVTQTPRYLIKTRGQQVTLSCSPISGHRSVSWYQQTPGQGLQFLFEYFSETQRNKGNFPGRFSGRQFSNSRSEMNVSTLELGDSALYLCASGRGGAYEQYFGPGTRLTVT.

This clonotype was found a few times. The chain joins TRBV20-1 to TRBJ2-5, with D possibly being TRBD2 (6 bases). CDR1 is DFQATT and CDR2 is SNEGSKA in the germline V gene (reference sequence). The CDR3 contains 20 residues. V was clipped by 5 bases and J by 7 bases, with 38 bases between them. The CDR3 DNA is TGCAGTGCTTCCCTCCCGCGTGGAGCGGAAAAGCGGGCCCCCCGGGGGACCCAGTACTTC. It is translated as CSASLPRGAEKRAPRGTQYF.

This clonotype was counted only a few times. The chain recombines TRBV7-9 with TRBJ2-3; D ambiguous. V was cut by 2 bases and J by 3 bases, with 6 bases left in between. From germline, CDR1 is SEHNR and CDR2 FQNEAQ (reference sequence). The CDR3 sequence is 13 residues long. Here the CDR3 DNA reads TGTGCCAGCAGCTTATCCATAACAGATACGCAGTATTTT. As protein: CASSLSITDTQYF.